What follows are 15 T cell receptor beta chains derived from one specimen sequenced in a study of blood T cells in healthy people across ages. A second PCR, run for roughly 6 to 11 cycles, used a sample-barcoded 5' primer plus a J-beta primer mix. Via MiXCR, TCRdb re-called the 5' RACE reads, giving one row per CDR3 protein. In the table there are about 290,000 distinct CDR3 sequences, roughly 29% of which are singletons. Sequenced material: blood. The receptor source for this set is a woman in her 70s in good health.

This clonotype was counted between two and nine times. The V and J genes are TRBV28 and TRBJ2-7; 10 nucleotides align to TRBD1. Losses at the gene ends were 7 bases for V and 5 bases for J; bases not matched to a gene: 8. From germline, CDR1 is MDHEN and CDR2 SYDVKM. The CDR3 has 14 amino acids. The CDR3 DNA reads TGTGCCAGCACATTAGACAGGGGGCGAAACGAGCAGTACTTC. Encoded protein: CASTLDRGRNEQYF.

This clonotype has only a few counts. V gene TRBV12-3 or TRBV12-4 combines with J gene TRBJ2-2; D is unresolved. CDR3 length equals 12 residues. Trimming left V 4 bases short and J 8 bases short, with 8 bases between. CDR3 protein: CASSYWSGELFF. The CDR3 coding sequence is TGTGCCAGCAGTTACTGGAGTGGGGAGCTGTTTTTT.

The genes are TRBV12-3 or TRBV12-4 and TRBJ2-7, with D unclear. The CDR3 is 13 amino acids. V lost 7 bases to trimming and J lost 2 bases, with 12 bases between them. The CDR3: CASTSRIAYEQYF. In DNA form, the CDR3 reads TGTGCCAGCACTTCGAGGATAGCCTACGAGCAGTACTTC.

This clonotype was picked up a small number of times. J is TRBJ2-7 and V is TRBV20-1, with D tentatively TRBD2 (7 bases). CDR3 length: 14 residues. V lost 6 bases and J lost 3, with 18 bases in between. Germline V gene data show CDR1 as DFQATT and CDR2 as SNEGSKA (reference sequence). The CDR3 spells CSAGGETTYYEQYF. The CDR3 bases are TGCAGTGCAGGGGGGGAGACGACGTACTACGAGCAGTACTTC.

This clonotype was seen more than once but under ten times. V and J are TRBV10-3 and TRBJ2-1; D is unclear. The V and J ends lost 3 bases and 0 bases respectively, with 9 bases between them. The germline V gene has CDR1 ENHRY and CDR2 SYGVKD. The CDR3 loop spans 15 amino acids. The CDR3 is CAISEGQSSYNEQFF. The CDR3 DNA sequence: TGTGCCATCAGTGAAGGCCAGAGCTCCTACAATGAGCAGTTCTTC.

This chain connects TRBV2 to TRBJ2-2, with D unclear. The CDR3 is made up of 15 amino acids. The germline CDR1 and CDR2 sequences are SNHLY and FYNNEI. The V and J ends lost 4 bases and 2 bases respectively, with 11 bases between them. In DNA form, the CDR3 reads TGTGCCAGCAGTGTAAAGAGTAGTAACACCGGGGAGCTGTTTTTT. Protein: CASSVKSSNTGELFF.

This clonotype showed up many times. The genes are TRBV7-2 and TRBJ2-5; D might be TRBD2 (6 bases). Deletions cut 2 bases from V and 3 bases from J, with 16 bases between. The CDR3 runs to 16 residues. Germline CDR1 is SGHTA and CDR2 is FQGNSA. The CDR3 bases are TGTGCCAGCAGCTTAATGCCCAAGGAGGGGAAAGAGACCCAGTACTTC. This translates into CASSLMPKEGKETQYF.

This chain joins TRBV25-1 and TRBJ2-5; TRBD1 agrees at 8 bases. The V segment lost 3 bases and the J segment 4 bases; nucleotides outside the gene matches: 4. This CDR3 comprises 14 residues. The germline V gene encodes CDR1 MGHDK and CDR2 SYGVNS. CDR3 DNA: TGTGCCAGCAGTGACAGGACAGGGCCAGAGACCCAGTACTTC. The encoded protein is CASSDRTGPETQYF.

The V and J genes are TRBV5-1 and TRBJ1-4; maybe TRBD1 (6 bases). Trimming took off 1 base at V and 5 bases at J, with 12 bases between the two ends. The CDR3 has 15 residues. Germline V CDR1 and CDR2: SGHRS, YFSETQ. The CDR3 sequence: CASSLSGTRNEKLFF. The CDR3 nucleotides are TGCGCCAGCAGCTTGTCCGGGACAAGGAATGAAAAACTGTTTTTT.

The chain joins TRBV5-1 to TRBJ2-7, with D perhaps TRBD1 or TRBD2 (6 bases each). Germline lookup yields CDR1 SGHRS and CDR2 YFSETQ. V shed 0 bases and J shed 2 bases, with 12 bases lying between them. This CDR3 has 15 residues. CDR3 nucleotides: TGCGCCAGCAGCTTGGCCGGGGGACAAACCTACGAGCAGTACTTC. It specifies CASSLAGGQTYEQYF.

The chain uses TRBV6-5 and TRBJ2-1; D could derive from TRBD1 or TRBD2 (5 bases each). The J call may not be correct, given that the DNA end is closer to TRBJ2-7. CDR3 length equals 14 residues. CDR1 and CDR2 (germline): MNHEY, SVGAGI. The CDR3 region is CASSFGARFYEQYF. The CDR3 bases are TGTGCCAGCAGTTTCGGGGCGAGATTCTACGAGCAGTACTTC.

The rearrangement uses TRBV7-8 and TRBJ2-5, with TRBD2 matching 9 bases. The J call may not be correct, given that the DNA end is closer to TRBJ2-1. This CDR3 contains 15 residues. The germline CDR1 and CDR2 sequences are SGHVS and FQNEAQ. The DNA of the CDR3 is TGTGCCAGCAGCTTCGGACTAGCGATGGACAATGAGCAGTTCTTC. Translated, it gives CASSFGLAMDNEQFF.

The J gene is TRBJ2-1, the V gene TRBV24-1, with D possibly matching TRBD2 (6 bases). Germline CDR1 KGHDR, CDR2 SFDVKD. The V end was cut by 5 bases, the J end by 1 base, with 11 bases between. The CDR3 consists of 15 residues. CDR3 in amino acids: CATSGGGKSYNEQFF. CDR3 in DNA: TGTGCCACCAGTGGCGGCGGGAAGTCCTACAATGAGCAGTTCTTC.

CDR3 in amino acids: CASSFQTGQALSGANVLTF. The CDR3 nucleotides read TGCGCCAGCAGCTTTCAGACGGGACAGGCTCTCTCTGGGGCCAACGTCCTGACTTTC. The chain carries TRBV5-1 and TRBJ2-6, with 8 bases fitting TRBD1. Per germline, CDR1 SGHRS and CDR2 YFSETQ. V shed 2 bases and J 0 bases; nucleotides not matched to a gene: 10. The CDR3 is 19 residues long.

This clonotype was found a few times. This chain uses TRBV7-3 with TRBJ2-2; TRBD1 is a possible D gene (7 bases). V was cut by 3 bases and J by 6 bases, with 17 bases left in between. This CDR3 spans 16 amino acids. Germline lookup yields CDR1 SGHTA and CDR2 FQGTGA. The CDR3: CASSLQGEVPPGELFF. CDR3 nucleotides: TGTGCCAGCAGCTTGCAGGGGGAGGTCCCTCCCGGGGAGCTGTTTTTT.